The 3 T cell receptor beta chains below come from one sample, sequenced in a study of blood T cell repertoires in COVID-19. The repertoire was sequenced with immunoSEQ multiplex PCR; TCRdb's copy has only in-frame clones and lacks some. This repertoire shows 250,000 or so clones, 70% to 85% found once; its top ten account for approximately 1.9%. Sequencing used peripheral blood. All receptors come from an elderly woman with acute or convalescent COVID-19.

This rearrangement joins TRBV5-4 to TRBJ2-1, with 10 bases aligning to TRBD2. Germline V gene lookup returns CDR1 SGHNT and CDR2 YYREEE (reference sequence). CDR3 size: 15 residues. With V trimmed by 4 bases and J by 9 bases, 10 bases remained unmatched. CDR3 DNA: TGTGCCAGCAGCCCCTCAGCGGGAGGGCCGGGTGAGCAGTTCTTC. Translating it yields CASSPSAGGPGEQFF.

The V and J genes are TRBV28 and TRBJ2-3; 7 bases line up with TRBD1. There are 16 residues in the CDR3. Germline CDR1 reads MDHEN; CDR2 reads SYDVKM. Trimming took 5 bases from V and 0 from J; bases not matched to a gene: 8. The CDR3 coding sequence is TGTGCCAGCAGTACAAGACAGGGTGGAAGCACAGATACGCAGTATTTT. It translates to CASSTRQGGSTDTQYF.

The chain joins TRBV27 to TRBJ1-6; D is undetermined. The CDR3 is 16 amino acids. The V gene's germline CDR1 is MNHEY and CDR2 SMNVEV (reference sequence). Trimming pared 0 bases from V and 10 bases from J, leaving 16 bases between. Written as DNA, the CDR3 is TGTGCCAGCAGTTTATCGGTCTTGATGGAGGGCTCACCCCTCCACTTT. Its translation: CASSLSVLMEGSPLHF.